These T cell receptor beta chains were read from a single sample in a study of early T cells in non-severe SARS-CoV-2 infection. TCRdb ran MiXCR on the 5' RACE reads and lists one entry per CDR3 protein. The profile shows 60,000 to 65,000 distinct CDR3 sequences, 12% of them singletons. Sequencing input: whole blood. Receptors originate from an adult who was a healthcare worker with PCR-confirmed SARS-CoV-2 infection or an uninfected control (not recorded which). Each CDR3 is given without its conserved first and last residue. D genes are given only for firm matches.

TRBV7-8	TRBD2	TRBJ2-2	ASSLAGGANTGELF
TRBV2	.	TRBJ2-7	ASSELSYEQY
TRBV2	TRBD1	TRBJ1-1	ASKIQGVNTEAF
TRBV12-3/TRBV12-4	.	TRBJ2-1	ASSFWSQRDEQF
TRBV20-1	TRBD1	TRBJ2-7	SARGPGTGDKQY
TRBV7-6	.	TRBJ2-7	ASSLGVSGASYEQY
TRBV5-1	.	TRBJ1-1	ASSLLGSTEAF
TRBV7-6	TRBD2	TRBJ2-7	ASSLSISGIAEQY
TRBV6-2/TRBV6-3	.	TRBJ2-1	ASSSTSFEVEQF
TRBV29-1	TRBD2	TRBJ2-5	SVDKRGFQETQY
TRBV20-1	.	TRBJ1-5	SARVSWHLNRSNQPQH
TRBV6-6	TRBD1	TRBJ1-1	ASHLTGAPEAF
TRBV27	.	TRBJ1-1	ASSIRAEALNTEAF
TRBV7-2	.	TRBJ2-1	ASSLRSGPSNEQF
TRBV12-3/TRBV12-4	.	TRBJ1-2	ASSHDNNYGYT
TRBV19	.	TRBJ1-2	ASTNRLTFGAYGYT
TRBV21-1	.	TRBJ2-7	ASSKSPSYEQY
TRBV20-1	TRBD1	TRBJ1-2	SARTGTVPGYT
TRBV28	TRBD1	TRBJ2-7	ASSSPARTGAGYEQY
TRBV20-1	TRBD1	TRBJ2-5	SASPQGGRLQETQY
TRBV7-6	.	TRBJ2-7	ASSYGNSGEQY
TRBV5-1	.	TRBJ1-1	ASSIGMETEAF
TRBV19	.	TRBJ2-7	ASSIGSEQY
TRBV7-9	TRBD1	TRBJ1-3	ASTDRASSGNTIY
TRBV9	.	TRBJ2-1	ASSLPASNEQF
TRBV20-1	.	TRBJ1-1	SANGPPYLNTEAF
TRBV11-2	.	TRBJ2-7	ASSLVRLPDYEQY
TRBV5-5	.	TRBJ2-2	ASSLDPGNTGELF
TRBV2	.	TRBJ1-1	VSERLQSGTEAF
TRBV4-1	.	TRBJ1-1	ASSHYVPTEAF
TRBV27	TRBD2	TRBJ2-7	ASSRSGSLQSYEQY
TRBV5-6	.	TRBJ2-1	ASSSVGGIRNEQF
TRBV7-2	.	TRBJ2-7	ASSGAASTYEQY
TRBV10-2	.	TRBJ1-2	ASSWDGDINGYT
TRBV5-1	TRBD2	TRBJ2-5	ASSPQPSSGEETQY
TRBV6-1	.	TRBJ2-2	ASMTGANTGELF
TRBV2	TRBD2	TRBJ2-4	ASTLIAGGLAKNIQY
TRBV6-1	.	TRBJ2-3	ASSSAGVIADTQY
TRBV6-2/TRBV6-3	.	TRBJ1-1	ASSYSRGANTEAF
TRBV5-1	TRBD2	TRBJ2-1	ASSRTSGRAGEQF
TRBV20-1	TRBD2	TRBJ2-5	SGRTGGGDQETQY
TRBV3-1	.	TRBJ1-6	ASSQTTGGGLNSPLH
TRBV11-2	TRBD2	TRBJ2-1	ASSQIQAGGRYNEQF